This paragraph covers one TCR beta chain sequence. Sequencing used immunoSEQ multiplex PCR; TCRdb keeps in-frame clones, though not all of them. The table lists approximately 230,000 clones, roughly 84% of them singletons. The sample is drawn from a study of blood T cell repertoires in COVID-19. The CDR3 is made up of 17 amino acids. Trimming at V came to 5 bases and at J to 1 base, leaving 11 bases not matched to a gene. V gene TRBV23-1 combines with J gene TRBJ2-5; the match to TRBD2 covers 9 bases. TRBV23-1 qualifies as an ORF whose function is uncertain. The sequence was obtained from a middle-aged woman who had recovered from COVID-19. Material: peripheral blood. The DNA for the CDR3 is TGCGCCAGCAGTTTCAATGGCACTAGCGGGTTCCAAGAGACCCAGTACTTC. This sequence encodes CASSFNGTSGFQETQYF.